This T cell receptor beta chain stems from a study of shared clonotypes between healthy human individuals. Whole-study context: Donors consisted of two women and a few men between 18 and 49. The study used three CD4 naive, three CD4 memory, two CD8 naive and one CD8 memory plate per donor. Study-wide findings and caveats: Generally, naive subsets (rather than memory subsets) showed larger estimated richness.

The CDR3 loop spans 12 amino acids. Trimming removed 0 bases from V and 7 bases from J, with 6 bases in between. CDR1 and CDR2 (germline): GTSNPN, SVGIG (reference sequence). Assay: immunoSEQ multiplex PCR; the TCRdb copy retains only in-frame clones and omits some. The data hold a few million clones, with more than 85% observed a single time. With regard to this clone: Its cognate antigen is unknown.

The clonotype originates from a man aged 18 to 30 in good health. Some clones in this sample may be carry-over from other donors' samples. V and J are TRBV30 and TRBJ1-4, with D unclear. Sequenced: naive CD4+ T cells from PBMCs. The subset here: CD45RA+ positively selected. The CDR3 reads CAWSVQAEKLFF. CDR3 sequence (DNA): TGTGCCTGGAGTGTACAAGCTGAAAAACTGTTTTTT.